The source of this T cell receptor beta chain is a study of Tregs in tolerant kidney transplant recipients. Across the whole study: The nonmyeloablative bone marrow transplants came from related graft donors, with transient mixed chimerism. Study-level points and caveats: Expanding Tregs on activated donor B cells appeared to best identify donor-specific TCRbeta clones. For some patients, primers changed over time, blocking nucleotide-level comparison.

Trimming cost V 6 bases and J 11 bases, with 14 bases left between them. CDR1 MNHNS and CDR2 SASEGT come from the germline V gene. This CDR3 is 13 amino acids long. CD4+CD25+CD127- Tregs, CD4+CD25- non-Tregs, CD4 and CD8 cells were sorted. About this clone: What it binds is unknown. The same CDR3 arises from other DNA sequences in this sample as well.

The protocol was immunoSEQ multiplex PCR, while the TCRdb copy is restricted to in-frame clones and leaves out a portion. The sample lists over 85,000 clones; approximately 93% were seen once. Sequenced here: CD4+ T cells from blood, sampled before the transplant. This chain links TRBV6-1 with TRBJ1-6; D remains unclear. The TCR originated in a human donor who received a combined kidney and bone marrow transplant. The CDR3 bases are TGTGCCAGCAGCCTAGGCCGTCCGCCACCCCTCCACTTT. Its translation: CASSLGRPPPLHF.